These 27 T cell receptor delta chains were all obtained from the same sample, sequenced in a study of γδ T cells in repeated Plasmodium falciparum infection (dated by TCRdb to the early 2020s). Libraries were made using multiplex PCR. TCRdb lists the instrument as Illumina MiSeq. Public reads were reanalyzed in TCRdb with CATT, and rows carrying the same DNA were merged afterwards. For this sample the table gives tens of thousands of delta-chain clones, of which approximately 0.92% were detected only once. The ten biggest clones cover roughly 9.9% of the sample. Vgamma9/Vdelta2+ and Vdelta2-negative gammadelta T cell populations were flow-sorted from peripheral blood mononuclear cells for bulk TCR repertoire analysis. Sequenced sample: gamma-delta T cells from blood. The receptors originated from a pool of human donors (malaria-infected and uninfected, not separated).

A note on this clone: A read error likely explains why the TCRdb protein, taken from a much larger clone, differs from this DNA's translation at residue 18; the protein shown is translated from the DNA. The J gene is uncalled and the V gene is TRDV2; the DNA was not used to check the table's D call, TRDD3. From germline, CDR1 is GEAIGNYY and CDR2 EKD. This CDR3 is built from 19 residues. CDR3 loop: CACDTVGSVVGDHTDKLTF. CDR3 nucleotides: TGTGCCTGTGACACCGTGGGCAGTGTGGTGGGGGACCACACCGATAAACTCACCTTT.

Details on this clone: Translating this DNA gives a protein that differs at residue 14 from the TCRdb one, which belongs to a much larger clone; a read error is likely, and the protein shown is this translation. This rearrangement joins TRAV38-2/DV8 to TRDJ1; 9 bases fit TRDD3. TCRdb is silent on the J gene; assignment here came from matching the DNA to germline. V dropped 0 bases and J dropped 0; count of bases not matched to a gene: 24. Germline V lookup: CDR1 TSESDYY, CDR2 QEAYKQQN. There are 23 residues in the CDR3. CDR3 in amino acids: CAYRSAFISWGMLVPPYTDKLIF. The CDR3 coding sequence is TGTGCTTATAGGAGCGCGTTCATCTCCTGGGGGATGCTCGTCCCCCCTTACACCGATAAACTCATCTTT.

This clone was seen a handful of times. This DNA's translation and the protein TCRdb lists, from a much larger clone, do not match at residue 11, likely due to a read error; the protein shown is translated from the DNA. This chain links TRDV1 with TRDJ1; the D gene could be TRDD2 or TRDD3 (5 bases each). TCRdb supplies no J gene; here it was assigned by aligning the nucleotide sequence to germline. V was cut by 0 bases and J by 7 bases, with 27 bases left in between. The CDR3 is 19 amino acids. Germline CDR1 reads TSWWSYY; CDR2 reads QGS. The CDR3 reads CALGELGIPTKLGRSKLIF. The CDR3 coding sequence is TGTGCTCTTGGGGAACTCGGGATCCCTACCAAATTAGGAAGGAGTAAACTCATCTTT.

Details on this clone: This DNA's translation and the protein TCRdb lists, from a much larger clone, do not match at residue 5, likely due to a read error; the protein shown is translated from the DNA. DNA of the CDR3: TGTGCTCTTGGGGGACCCTCCCACCTGGGGGATCTCGATAAACTCATCTTT. As protein: CALGGPSHLGDLDKLIF. The chain joins TRDV1 to TRDJ1; 9 positions match TRDD3. No J segment appears in TCRdb, so it was assigned here by matching the sequence to germline. CDR1 TSWWSYY and CDR2 QGS come from the germline V gene. The CDR3 totals 17 residues. V was clipped by 4 bases and J by 4 bases; unmatched bases: 13.

This clone was observed many times. This DNA's translation and the protein TCRdb lists, from a much larger clone, do not match at residue 9, likely due to a read error; the protein shown is translated from the DNA. This chain links TRDV2 with TRDJ1; possible D gene TRDD3, 5 bases. Germline V lookup: CDR1 GEAIGNYY, CDR2 EKD. The CDR3 extends over 17 amino acids. V was clipped by 0 bases and J by 0 bases, with 16 bases between them. CDR3 amino acids: CACDTVSGMRNTDKLIF. The DNA of the CDR3 is TGTGCCTGTGACACCGTCTCCGGGATGCGAAACACCGATAAACTCATCTTT.

In this sample, this clone turned up a few times. The TCRdb protein, from a much larger clone, departs from this DNA's translation at residue 14, likely by read error; the protein shown derives from the DNA. This chain links TRDV2 with TRDJ3, with 7 bases identical to TRDD3. No J segment appears in TCRdb, so it was assigned here by matching the sequence to germline. Germline V gene data show CDR1 as GEAIGNYY and CDR2 as EKD. The CDR3 has 19 residues. The CDR3 is CACDTLGGRSSWDARQMFF. For the CDR3, the DNA is TGTGCCTGTGACACCCTGGGGGGTCGAAGCTCCTGGGACGCCCGACAGATGTTTTTC.

This clone showed up just a few times. The mismatch at residue 25 between this DNA's translation and the TCRdb protein of a much larger clone likely reflects a read error; the protein shown is translated from the DNA. The V gene is listed as TRDV1; no J gene was called; whether TRDD3, the table's D call, matches the DNA was not checked. The CDR3 runs 26 residues. Germline lookup yields CDR1 TSWWSYY and CDR2 QGS. CDR3 residues: CALGERSKPYLWAVRGDTKYTDKLTF. DNA for the CDR3: TGTGCTCTTGGGGAACGTTCCAAACCTTACCTCTGGGCGGTAAGGGGGGATACCAAATACACCGATAAACTCACCTTT.

As regards this clone: The protein given by TCRdb reflects a much larger clone and differs at residue 7 from this DNA's translation, likely from a read error; the protein shown is the DNA's translation. This chain links TRDV2 with TRDJ1; 10 bases are a match to TRDD3. Matching the DNA to germline supplied the J gene, which TCRdb does not give. CDR1 is GEAIGNYY and CDR2 is EKD in the germline V gene. Trimming cost V 5 bases and J 5 bases; bases outside gene matches: 16. CDR3 size: 17 residues. The CDR3 region has the DNA TGTGCCTGTGTCCGAAACTGCTGGGGGATAGTTCAGGATAAACTCATCTTT. Translation gives CACVRNCWGIVQDKLIF.

This clone has a handful of counts. TCRdb's protein, taken from a much larger clone, differs from this DNA's translation at residue 20, likely owing to a read error; the protein displayed comes from the DNA. The V gene corresponds to TRDV1; no J gene was called; TRDD3 reflects the table's D call only, with no check against the DNA. The CDR3 has 22 amino acids. From germline, CDR1 is TSWWSYY and CDR2 QGS. CDR3 sequence: CALGELIPTAGTPSKYTDKPIF. The CDR3 nucleotides are TGTGCTCTTGGGGAACTTATTCCTACGGCTGGGACACCGTCGAAGTACACCGATAAACCCATCTTT.

This clone is medium-sized by share. In the same sample, other DNA sequences code for this CDR3. The gene calls are TRDV1 and TRDJ1, with D hard to call. The CDR3 contains 14 residues. Looked up from germline, CDR1 is TSWWSYY and CDR2 is QGS. The germline V and J ends were trimmed by 2 bases and 7 bases, with 14 bases remaining between them. This chain's CDR3 is CALGEKRSHGKLIF. DNA of the CDR3: TGTGCTCTTGGGGAAAAAAGGAGTCATGGTAAACTCATCTTT.

This clone was recorded a few times. The amino acid sequence in TCRdb belongs to a much larger clone and departs from this DNA's translation at residue 5, likely a sequencing read error; the sequence shown is translated from the DNA. The chain's CDR3 is CALGDQGNPTNKVWGIRWPTDKLIF. CDR3 nucleotides: TGTGCTCTTGGGGATCAGGGCAATCCTACGAACAAAGTCTGGGGGATACGATGGCCCACCGATAAACTCATCTTT. This chain uses TRDV1 with TRDJ1; 12 bases line up with TRDD3. Germline matching of the DNA provided the J gene here, since TCRdb leaves it blank. Germline CDR1 and CDR2: TSWWSYY and QGS. V was clipped by 3 bases and J by 1 base; unmatched bases: 30. This CDR3 is built from 25 residues.

On this clone itself: A far larger clone is one nucleotide away, so this likely arose from a read error. Distinct nucleotide sequences in the sample also encode this CDR3. The J gene is TRDJ1, the V gene TRDV1, with D uncertain. Because TCRdb records no J gene, it was assigned here through a match of the DNA to germline. Germline CDR1 is TSWWSYY and CDR2 is QGS. There are 22 residues in the CDR3. V shed 4 bases and J shed 1 base, with 34 bases lying between them. CDR3 DNA sequence: TGTGCTCTTGGGGCCCTTTATCCTGCTTGGCTGACGGGGCGGTCATTCACCGATAAACTCATCTTT. Protein sequence: CALGALYPAWLTGRSFTDKLIF.

As for this clone: The TCRdb record carries a much larger clone's protein, which differs from this DNA's translation at residue 12; a read error is the likely cause, and the protein listed here is the DNA translation. CDR3 coding DNA: TGTGCTCTTGGGGAACTAACCGTTCCTGGGGGATGCTTTCCCGATAAACTCATCTTT. It encodes CALGELTVPGGCFPDKLIF. The rearrangement uses TRDV1 and TRDJ1; 9 bases are a match to TRDD3. V lost 0 bases to trimming and J lost 3 bases; unmatched junction nucleotides: 14. The germline gives CDR1 TSWWSYY, CDR2 QGS. The CDR3 has 19 residues.

This clone was observed a few times. The protein that TCRdb holds for this DNA derives from a much larger clone and differs from the translated DNA at residue 5, which likely indicates a read error; the protein shown here is translated from the DNA. The chain is built from TRDV2 and TRDJ1, with D possibly TRDD3 on 5 matching bases. CDR3 length: 16 amino acids. Germline CDR1 is GEAIGNYY and CDR2 is EKD. V shed 3 bases and J shed 4 bases, with 20 bases lying between them. This chain's CDR3 is CACDPVSRTGDDKLIF. In nucleotides, the CDR3 is TGTGCCTGTGACCCCGTATCCCGTACTGGAGACGATAAACTCATCTTT.

Note on this clone: TCRdb assigns this DNA the protein of a much larger clone, which departs from its translation at residue 19; this likely reflects a read error, and the protein shown comes from translating the DNA. The chain joins TRDV2 to TRDJ1, with TRDD3 matching 9 bases. In the absence of a J gene in TCRdb, the DNA was matched to germline to assign it here. Germline CDR1 reads GEAIGNYY; CDR2 reads EKD. The V segment lost 0 bases and the J segment 6 bases; nucleotides outside the gene matches: 34. The CDR3 covers 24 residues. The CDR3 nucleotides read TGTGCCTGTGACACCCTGGCCCCCTCTCCTACGGCTGGGGGATCGTACACCGATAGTCATAAACTCATCTTT. Amino acid sequence: CACDTLAPSPTAGGSYTDSHKLIF.

In this sample, this clone turned up a few times. The mismatch at residue 6 between this DNA's translation and the TCRdb protein of a much larger clone likely reflects a read error; the protein shown is translated from the DNA. The chain joins TRDV2 to TRDJ1; D is unresolved. The J gene is not listed in TCRdb, so it was assigned here from a DNA match to germline. Trimming left V 0 bases short and J 6 bases short, with 13 bases between. CDR3 length: 14 residues. Germline loops: CDR1 GEAIGNYY, CDR2 EKD. The CDR3: CACDTIEGPNKLIF. In nucleotides, the CDR3 is TGTGCCTGTGACACCATCGAGGGCCCAAATAAACTCATCTTT.

In this sample, this clone turned up a few times. The TCRdb protein, from a much larger clone, departs from this DNA's translation at residue 5, likely by read error; the protein shown derives from the DNA. This chain uses TRDV1 with TRDJ1; 9 bases are shared with TRDD2. TCRdb carries no J gene annotation; the J gene was assigned here by matching the DNA with germline. Germline CDR1 is TSWWSYY and CDR2 is QGS. The CDR3 runs to 18 residues. Unmatched junction bases numbered 14, after V lost 3 bases and J lost 3 bases. The DNA of the CDR3 is TGTGCTCTTGGGGAGGGCCTTCCTACACATGAGCGGGCCGATAAACTCATCTTT. Translating it yields CALGEGLPTHERADKLIF.

This clone was counted at least ten times. The V and J genes are TRDV1 and TRDJ2; maybe TRDD2 (6 bases). CDR1 is TSWWSYY and CDR2 is QGS in the germline V gene. Deletions cut 2 bases from V and 9 bases from J, with 31 bases between. This CDR3 is 20 amino acids long. The CDR3 bases are TGTGCTCTTGGGGAAGCCGGTTCGGTGTTTCGACTTCCTGGTATAACACAACTCTTCTTT. Translating gives CALGEAGSVFRLPGITQLFF.

This clone occurred many times. The protein given by TCRdb reflects a much larger clone and differs at residue 18 from this DNA's translation, likely from a read error; the protein shown is the DNA's translation. No J gene was called, and the V gene is TRDV1; the D segment call TRDD3 is taken from the table without a DNA check. Germline CDR1 is TSWWSYY and CDR2 is QGS. CDR3 length: 20 residues. In nucleotides, the CDR3 is TGTGCTCTTGGGGCTTTCCGGCGGGACTGGGGGATTCCAAGCACCGATAAACCCATCTTT. Its protein product is CALGAFRRDWGIPSTDKPIF.

This clone was counted between two and nine times. TCRdb's entry gives the protein of a much larger clone, which mismatches this DNA's translation at residue 6, likely from a read error; the protein reported here is translated from the DNA. The rearrangement uses TRDV2 and TRDJ1; 10 bases are shared with TRDD3. The J gene is absent in TCRdb and was assigned here via DNA matching to germline. The germline CDR1 and CDR2 sequences are GEAIGNYY and EKD. V shed 4 bases, J shed 0 bases, and the junction held 19 bases outside the gene matches. The CDR3 contains 20 residues. The CDR3 bases are TGTGCCTGTGATCACGCCCGCCAGAAACTGGGGGATCGGTACACCGATAAACTCATCTTT. This encodes CACDHARQKLGDRYTDKLIF.

With regard to this clone: This DNA's translation and the protein TCRdb lists, from a much larger clone, do not match at residue 18, likely due to a read error; the protein shown is translated from the DNA. The V call is TRDV1, the J call TRDJ1; TRDD3 matches 9 bases. TCRdb lists no J gene, so it was determined here by aligning the DNA to germline. Germline CDR1 and CDR2: TSWWSYY and QGS. The CDR3 runs 21 residues. The CDR3: CALGERPFFPLLLGDTDELIF. DNA for the CDR3: TGTGCTCTTGGGGAACGGCCCTTTTTCCCACTTTTACTGGGGGACACCGATGAACTCATCTTT.

By sample fraction, this clone is medium-sized. The chain is built from TRDV2 and TRDJ1; tentative D call: TRDD3 (5 bases). This CDR3 is 17 amino acids long. Trimming cost V 0 bases and J 2 bases, with 18 bases left between them. Germline-derived CDR1 and CDR2 are GEAIGNYY and EKD. CDR3 sequence: CACDTVGYASKTDKLIF. For the CDR3, the DNA is TGTGCCTGTGACACCGTGGGGTACGCGAGTAAGACCGATAAACTCATCTTT.

This clone occurred many times. The protein given by TCRdb reflects a much larger clone and differs at residue 11 from this DNA's translation, likely from a read error; the protein shown is the DNA's translation. The V call is TRAV36/DV7, the J call TRDJ1, with 12 bases fitting TRDD3. The CDR3 totals 23 residues. The germline CDR1 and CDR2 sequences are VTNFRS and LTSSGIE (reference sequence). Trimming at V came to 2 bases and at J to 0 bases, leaving 26 bases not matched to a gene. The CDR3 coding sequence is TGTGCTGTGGAAGGGTTTGCGCGACGAAACCACTGGGGGATACTTAGGTACACCGATAAACTCATCTTT. This sequence encodes CAVEGFARRNHWGILRYTDKLIF.

Points on this clone: The protein in TCRdb stems from a much larger clone and differs at residue 8 from this DNA's translation, likely a read error; here the protein is translated from the DNA. The chain has TRDV1 and TRDJ1; D is perhaps TRDD3 (6 bases). In the absence of a J gene in TCRdb, the DNA was matched to germline to assign it here. Trimming took 7 bases from V and 3 from J, leaving 21 bases between them. Germline CDR1 reads TSWWSYY; CDR2 reads QGS. The CDR3 spans 16 residues. CDR3 in DNA: TGTGCTCTTGTGGGGGCGGACGGGTGGGGACCCGATAAACTCATCTTT. This translates into CALVGADGWGPDKLIF.

As regards this clone: A read error may explain this, as a much larger clone is one base away. Other DNA sequences in this sample translate to the same CDR3. CDR3 DNA: TGTGCTCTTGGGGTAAACCATAGGGGGCCTCGACTGGGCTGGGGGATACTAAATCACGATAAACTCATCTTT. It encodes CALGVNHRGPRLGWGILNHDKLIF. The chain couples TRDV1 to TRDJ1; the match to TRDD3 covers 11 bases. The J gene, absent from TCRdb, was called here by matching the DNA to germline. V shed 4 bases and J 4 bases; nucleotides not matched to a gene: 32. The CDR3 extends over 24 amino acids. Germline-derived CDR1 and CDR2 are TSWWSYY and QGS.

Concerning this clone: TCRdb pairs this DNA with a much larger clone's protein that differs at residue 18, likely a read error; the protein shown was translated from the DNA. V and J are TRDV2 and TRDJ1; TRDD3 matches at 12 bases. CDR3 length: 20 residues. Germline CDR1 and CDR2: GEAIGNYY and EKD. For the CDR3, the DNA is TGTGCCTGTGACACCAAGACCTCAAGCTGGGGGATACGTATCACCGATAAACCCATCTTT. Translating it yields CACDTKTSSWGIRITDKPIF.

This clone was picked up a small number of times. It differs at one base from a far larger clone, so likely a read error. The same CDR3 is also encoded by other DNA sequences in this sample. The V and J genes are TRDV1 and TRDJ2; perhaps TRDD3 as D (7 bases). Since TCRdb gives no J gene, matching the DNA to germline was used here to assign it. Trimming took off 1 base at V and 6 bases at J, with 33 bases between the two ends. The germline gives CDR1 TSWWSYY, CDR2 QGS. CDR3 size: 22 residues. The CDR3 nucleotides are TGTGCTCTTGGGGAACCTCCCTCCTACCCCGGGGAGGGGGATCCTAGGTCAGCACAACTCTTCTTT. Translation: CALGEPPSYPGEGDPRSAQLFF.